This TCR beta chain was sequenced during a study of T cell responses to AZD1222 COVID-19 vaccine. The wider study: Pooled in the analysis were second doses at about 4 or about 12 weeks.

Sequencing used immunoSEQ multiplex PCR; TCRdb keeps in-frame clones, though not all of them. The sample consists of 150,000 to 200,000 clones, about nine tenths of them appearing once. Per the germline V gene, CDR1 is SGHRS and CDR2 is YFSETQ. The V and J ends lost 3 bases and 3 bases respectively, with 10 bases between them. The CDR3 totals 13 residues. Turning to this clone: No antigen is known for it.

Study-wide points: Baseline seropositivity occurred in only six AZD1222 recipients. CD4 TCRs associated with vaccination spanned spike, dominating at 160-218 and 743-854. Mostly white British, mostly female donors; authors suggested clonal diversity may be underestimated.

The clonotype originates from an adult in good health. The V and J genes are TRBV5-1 and TRBJ2-7, with no clear D. This material consisted of peripheral blood, taken on day 0 of AZD1222 vaccination. The CDR3 here is CASSYQPHYEQYF. CDR3 in DNA: TGCGCCAGCAGCTACCAGCCCCACTACGAGCAGTACTTC.